The 17 T cell receptor beta chains in this list originate from one sample, sequenced in a study of OX40 agonist ivuxolimab in advanced cancers. Library method: the immunoSEQ multiplex PCR assay. Sourced from immuneACCESS, this table was stored by TCRdb with only in-frame sequences that have V and J called. A share of the clones is absent; for the studies checked, an unresolved V gene accounts for under half, and the remainder has no known explanation. This sample gives under 85,000 clones in total; around 83% of them show up just once. The top ten constitute roughly 7.3% of the sample. The sample in question was CD4+ or CD8+ T cells sorted from blood, obtained in a trial of the OX40 agonist ivuxolimab. All receptors come from an adult with an advanced solid tumor such as melanoma, head and neck, liver or kidney cancer.

This chain uses TRBV6-4 with TRBJ2-2; tentative D call: TRBD2 (5 bases). The CDR3 sequence is 13 residues long. Germline CDR1 and CDR2: MRHNA and SNTAGT. The germline V and J ends were trimmed by 4 bases and 4 bases, with 7 bases remaining between them. CDR3 amino acids: CASSVEGTGELFF. The CDR3 nucleotides are TGTGCCAGCAGTGTAGAGGGCACCGGGGAGCTGTTTTTT.

The V gene is TRBV5-1, the J gene TRBJ2-2; unclear D gene. The germline CDR1 and CDR2 sequences are SGHRS and YFSETQ. The CDR3 length is 14 residues. Deletions cut 0 bases from V and 6 bases from J, with 9 bases between. The CDR3 sequence: CASSLARMAGELFF. The DNA of the CDR3 is TGCGCCAGCAGCTTGGCCAGGATGGCCGGGGAGCTGTTTTTT.

The J gene is TRBJ2-1, the V gene TRBV7-6, with 9 nucleotides matching TRBD2. V lost 0 bases to trimming and J lost 0 bases; unmatched junction nucleotides: 6. This CDR3 comprises 18 residues. CDR1 and CDR2 from the germline V gene are SGHVS and FNYEAQ. Written as DNA, the CDR3 is TGTGCCAGCAGCTTAGCTAGCGGGGGCCGGAGCTCCTACAATGAGCAGTTCTTC. As protein: CASSLASGGRSSYNEQFF.

This clone was found once. The chain is built from TRBV28 and TRBJ1-1; 8 nucleotides line up with TRBD1. After removal of 3 bases from V and 3 bases from J, the junction contained 3 bases not matched to a gene. This CDR3 is 14 amino acids long. The V gene's germline CDR1 is MDHEN and CDR2 SYDVKM. The CDR3, as DNA: TGTGCCAGCAGTTTGGCAGGGGGCTACACTGAAGCTTTCTTT. Amino acid sequence: CASSLAGGYTEAFF. Using reference TRBV28 and TRBJ1-1 for the parts outside the CDR3, the full variable domain is DVKVTQSSRYLVKRTGEKVFLECVQDMDHENMFWYRQDPGLGLRLIYFSYDVKMKEKGDIPEGYSVSREKKERFSLILESASTNQTSMYLCASSLAGGYTEAFFGQGTRLTVV.

The chain is built from TRBV18 and TRBJ2-7; 9 nucleotides match TRBD1. This CDR3 has 14 amino acids. Germline trimming cut 3 bases from V and 0 bases from J; bases unmatched to any gene: 0. CDR1 and CDR2 from the germline V gene are KGHSH and LQKENI. The CDR3 spells CASSPDRGSYEQYF. CDR3 coding DNA: TGTGCCAGCTCACCGGACAGGGGCTCCTACGAGCAGTACTTC.

The chain joins TRBV2 to TRBJ1-6; the D gene is possibly TRBD1 (6 bases). The V and J ends lost 1 base and 10 bases respectively, with 14 bases between them. The length of the CDR3 is 15 residues. Germline V gives CDR1 SNHLY, CDR2 FYNNEI. The CDR3 bases are TGTGCCAGCAGTGAAGGAACAGGGAGAAGATCACCCCTCCACTTT. Translation gives CASSEGTGRRSPLHF.

The V call is TRBV4-3, the J call TRBJ2-7; D gene unclear. The length of the CDR3 is 14 residues. V shed 9 bases and J shed 4 bases, with 19 bases lying between them. CDR1 LGHNA and CDR2 YSLEER come from the germline V gene. CDR3 protein: CARIFSPLGYEQYF. CDR3 in DNA: TGCGCCAGAATTTTCTCCCCTCTTGGGTACGAGCAGTACTTC.

The rearrangement uses TRBV6-4 and TRBJ2-2, with D tentatively TRBD1 or TRBD2 (6 bases each). Germline values: CDR1 MRHNA, CDR2 SNTAGT. Between the trimmed V and J ends, which lost 4 bases and 5 bases, there was a span of 11 bases. This CDR3 comprises 14 residues. The CDR3 spells CASSGQAGTGELFF. The CDR3 bases are TGTGCCAGCAGTGGACAGGCGGGAACCGGGGAGCTGTTTTTT.

The chain uses TRBV28 and TRBJ1-1, with D perhaps TRBD1 (5 bases). The CDR3 has 15 residues. V lost 4 bases to trimming and J lost 4 bases, with 16 bases between them. Germline V gene lookup returns CDR1 MDHEN and CDR2 SYDVKM. CDR3 in amino acids: CASSSIIQGSTEAFF. Written as DNA, the CDR3 is TGTGCCAGCAGTTCGATCATCCAGGGCTCCACTGAAGCTTTCTTT.

The rearrangement links TRBV7-9 to TRBJ1-6, with TRBD1 identical over 9 bases. The CDR3 consists of 16 residues. Germline CDR1 is SEHNR and CDR2 is FQNEAQ (reference sequence). Trimming removed 5 bases from V and 7 bases from J; junction bases left unmatched: 9. The CDR3 here is CASSLQGATNNSPLHF. For the CDR3, the DNA is TGTGCCAGCAGCCTACAGGGGGCTACTAACAATTCACCCCTCCACTTT.

In this sample, this clone turned up once. This chain uses TRBV27 with TRBJ2-7, with 7 nucleotides matching TRBD2. The germline CDR1 and CDR2 sequences are MNHEY and SMNVEV (reference sequence). The CDR3 consists of 13 residues. Trimming at V came to 3 bases and at J to 8 bases, leaving 7 bases not matched to a gene. CDR3 nucleotides: TGTGCCAGCAGTTTTCGCGGGAGTCCCCAGCAGTACTTC. This codes for CASSFRGSPQQYF.

The V call is TRBV7-5, the J call TRBJ2-5; the listed D gene, TRBD1, was not tested against the DNA. TRBV7-5 is deemed a pseudogene. CDR3 length: 15 residues. CDR3 sequence (DNA): TGTGTCAGAAGCTTAGTTGGGGACAACCAAGAGACCCAGTACTTC. Protein product: CVRSLVGDNQETQYF.

The J gene is TRBJ2-5, the V gene TRBV5-4, with TRBD2 matching over 11 bases. Germline V lookup: CDR1 SGHNT, CDR2 YYREEE (reference sequence). The CDR3 consists of 15 residues. V dropped 4 bases and J dropped 4; count of bases not matched to a gene: 6. The CDR3 DNA reads as TGTGCCAGCAGCGTTAGCGGGGGGGCGGGAGAGACCCAGTACTTC. It is translated as CASSVSGGAGETQYF.

This CDR3 reads CASRGVGQGNYEQYF. The CDR3 coding sequence is TGTGCCAGCAGGGGAGTCGGGCAGGGCAACTACGAGCAGTACTTC. The V call is TRBV2, the J call TRBJ2-7, with D tentatively TRBD1 or TRBD2 (5 bases each). The V and J ends lost 6 bases and 3 bases respectively, with 18 bases between them. Per the germline V gene, CDR1 is SNHLY and CDR2 is FYNNEI. The CDR3 runs to 15 residues.

To note about this clone: The junction differs from germline at one of its ends, possibly a read error. The V call is TRBV5-3, the J call TRBJ1-1; D gene unclear. TRBV5-3 is given ORF status, its function remaining uncertain. CDR3 length: 14 amino acids. In nucleotides, the CDR3 is TGTGCCAGCAGCTTCAGGCCCTCGAACACTGAAGCTTTCTTT. Protein product: CASSFRPSNTEAFF.

The rearrangement links TRBV28 to TRBJ1-6; possibly TRBD1 for D (5 bases). This CDR3 has 14 residues. V was pared by 6 bases and J by 8 bases, with 14 bases between. Germline CDR1 reads MDHEN; CDR2 reads SYDVKM. The CDR3 sequence is CASSPFRADSPLHF. The CDR3, as DNA: TGTGCCAGCAGCCCATTCAGGGCGGATTCACCCCTCCACTTT.

This chain links TRBV19 with TRBJ2-3; possibly TRBD2 for D (7 bases). The length of the CDR3 is 14 residues. V gave up 6 bases and J gave up 3 bases, with 13 bases separating them. Looked up from germline, CDR1 is LNHDA and CDR2 is SQIVND (reference sequence). The CDR3 reads CASRPRGGTDTQYF. The CDR3 DNA reads TGTGCCAGTAGGCCGAGGGGGGGGACAGATACGCAGTATTTT.